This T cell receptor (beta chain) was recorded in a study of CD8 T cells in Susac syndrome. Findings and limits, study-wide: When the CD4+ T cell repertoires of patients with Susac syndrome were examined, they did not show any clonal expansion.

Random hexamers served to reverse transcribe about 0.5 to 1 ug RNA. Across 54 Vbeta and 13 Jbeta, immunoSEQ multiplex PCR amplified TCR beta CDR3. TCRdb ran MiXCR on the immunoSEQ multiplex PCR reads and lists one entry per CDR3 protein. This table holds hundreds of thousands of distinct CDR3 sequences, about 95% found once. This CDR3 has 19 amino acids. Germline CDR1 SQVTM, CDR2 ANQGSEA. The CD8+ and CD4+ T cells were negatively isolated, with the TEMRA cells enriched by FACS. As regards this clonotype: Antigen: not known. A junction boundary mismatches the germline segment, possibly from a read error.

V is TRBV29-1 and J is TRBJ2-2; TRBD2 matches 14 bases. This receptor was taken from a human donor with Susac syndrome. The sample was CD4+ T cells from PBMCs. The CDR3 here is CSVGPPGLAGAMNTGELFF. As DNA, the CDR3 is TGCAGTGTTGGCCCCCCGGGACTAGCGGGGGCCATGAACACCGGGGAGCTGTTTTTT.